The 13 T cell receptor beta chains given below trace back to one sample, sequenced in a study of glioma-infiltrating T cells (dated by TCRdb to the mid-2010s). The sequencer was an Illumina MiSeq. TCR alpha and beta CDR3 regions were amplified with the iRepertoire nested amplicon-rescue multiplex PCR (arm-PCR) platform from RNA. TCRdb trimmed the raw reads at Q25, called clones with MiXCR and kept productive beta chains. Every distinct CDR3 protein forms one entry, paired with its most common genes and DNA. The table for this sample lists 150,000 to 200,000 distinct CDR3 sequences; approximately 30% of them were counted only once. Over 20% of the sample comes from the top ten. Sequencing was carried out using glioma tissue, nonneoplastic brain tissue, or PBMCs (not recorded which). These receptors all come from a human donor with low-grade glioma or glioblastoma, undergoing nonglioma brain surgery, or in good health (not recorded which).

This clonotype was recorded at least ten times. The rearrangement joins TRBV18 to TRBJ2-1; no firm D call. Trimming left V 1 base short and J 9 bases short, with 7 bases between. Germline CDR1 reads KGHSH; CDR2 reads LQKENI. The CDR3 spans 12 residues. In DNA form, the CDR3 reads TGTGCCAGCTCACCACTTGCCGTTGAGCAGTTCTTC. It yields the protein CASSPLAVEQFF.

There are many counts of this clonotype. The chain recombines TRBV20-1 with TRBJ2-7; possibly TRBD1 for D (5 bases). The length of the CDR3 is 15 residues. The germline CDR1 and CDR2 sequences are DFQATT and SNEGSKA (reference sequence). V gave up 8 bases and J gave up 0 bases, with 20 bases separating them. CDR3: CSSTRSGQHSYEQYF. As DNA, the CDR3 is TGCAGTTCCACCCGTTCAGGACAACACTCCTACGAGCAGTACTTC.

This clonotype was recorded at least ten times. The CDR3 loop is CASSLEGGRQPQHF. The CDR3 coding sequence is TGTGCCAGCAGCTTAGAGGGGGGTAGGCAGCCCCAGCATTTT. The J gene is TRBJ1-5, the V gene TRBV7-6, with a possible D match to TRBD1 (6 bases). This CDR3 comprises 14 residues. The V and J ends lost 1 base and 7 bases respectively, with 11 bases between them. Germline CDR1 and CDR2: SGHVS and FNYEAQ.

Note on this clonotype: A much larger clone differs from this one at a single base, so this may be a read error. This likely comes from a read error, as the CDR3 has no conserved phenylalanine or tryptophan at its end. The rearrangement uses TRBV19 and TRBJ1-5; D gene ambiguous. The ends were cut back, 6 bases at V and 7 bases at J, with 13 bases in the middle. The germline V gene encodes CDR1 LNHDA and CDR2 SQIVND (reference sequence). CDR3 size: 13 residues. The CDR3 here is CASRLVLGQPQHS. CDR3 nucleotides: TGTGCCAGTAGGCTTGTTTTGGGACAGCCCCAGCATTCT.

This clonotype came up many times. At one of its ends the junction is not consistent with the germline gene, which may arise from a read error. CDR3 sequence (DNA): TGTGCCAGCAGTGCCCGATTCGGCCCAGATGCGCAGTATTTT. It is translated as CASSARFGPDAQYF. The chain couples TRBV27 to TRBJ2-3; D unresolved. The germline gives CDR1 MNHEY, CDR2 SMNVEV (reference sequence). The length of the CDR3 is 14 residues.

The rearrangement joins TRBV28 to TRBJ2-7; D remains unclear. The CDR3 sequence is 14 residues long. In germline, CDR1 is MDHEN, CDR2 SYDVKM. Deletions cut 6 bases from V and 5 bases from J, with 17 bases between. CDR3 coding DNA: TGTGCCAGCAGACTCGGACGGGTTCGCCACGAGCAGTACTTC. Its protein product is CASRLGRVRHEQYF.

This clonotype was picked up many times. This rearrangement joins TRBV4-3 to TRBJ2-5, with unresolved D. The CDR3 length is 14 residues. Germline CDR1 and CDR2: LGHNA and YSLEER. V lost 3 bases and J lost 2, with 10 bases in between. DNA for the CDR3: TGCGCCAGCAGCCAGTCCCTAGATCAAGAGACCCAGTACTTC. It codes for CASSQSLDQETQYF.

In its sample, this clonotype was seen many times. The V call is TRBV6-1, the J call TRBJ2-3, with 10 bases aligning to TRBD1. With 5 bases clipped from V and 4 bases from J, the junction kept 3 bases outside the gene matches. CDR3 length equals 14 residues. Germline CDR1 and CDR2: MNHNS and SASEGT. The CDR3 bases are TGTGCCAGCAGTCACGGACAGGGGGCAGATACGCAGTATTTT. It specifies CASSHGQGADTQYF.

The sample holds many counts of this clonotype. The CDR3 DNA follows: TGTGCCAGCAGTCTCAGGGGGCGCCGAGACAATGAGCAGTTCTTC. Translating it yields CASSLRGRRDNEQFF. The chain combines TRBV28 with TRBJ2-1; 8 bases match TRBD1. V shed 5 bases, J shed 5 bases, and the junction held 8 bases outside the gene matches. Germline V gene lookup returns CDR1 MDHEN and CDR2 SYDVKM. The CDR3 spans 15 residues. The full variable domain, with the rest looked up from reference TRBV28 and TRBJ2-1, is DVKVTQSSRYLVKRTGEKVFLECVQDMDHENMFWYRQDPGLGLRLIYFSYDVKMKEKGDIPEGYSVSREKKERFSLILESASTNQTSMYLCASSLRGRRDNEQFFGPGTRLTVL.

The sample holds many counts of this clonotype. The V call is TRBV6-2 or TRBV6-3, the J call TRBJ2-1; 7 positions agree with TRBD2. Germline values: CDR1 MNHEY, CDR2 SVGEGT. The CDR3 covers 16 residues. Losses at the gene ends were 2 bases for V and 0 bases for J; bases not matched to a gene: 4. This CDR3 reads CASSYRGTNSYNEQFF. The CDR3 nucleotides are TGTGCCAGCAGTTACCGCGGGACTAACTCCTACAATGAGCAGTTCTTC.

V gene TRBV12-3 or TRBV12-4 combines with J gene TRBJ2-6, with unresolved D. This CDR3 comprises 13 residues. With 6 bases removed from V and 0 bases from J, the gap between germline ends came to 3 bases. CDR3 loop: CASRSSGANVLTF. CDR3 bases: TGTGCCAGCAGATCCTCTGGGGCCAACGTCCTGACTTTC.

This chain joins TRBV19 and TRBJ2-7; D possibly matches TRBD1 or TRBD2 (5 bases each). Germline V CDR1 and CDR2: LNHDA, SQIVND (reference sequence). The CDR3 totals 12 residues. V dropped 3 bases and J dropped 2 bases, with 5 bases sitting between them. The CDR3 nucleotides read TGTGCCAGTAGTATGGGACCCTACGAGCAGTACTTC. Its translation is CASSMGPYEQYF. The full variable domain, completed using reference TRBV19 and TRBJ2-7, is DGGITQSPKYLFRKEGQNVTLSCEQNLNHDAMYWYRQDPGQGLRLIYYSQIVNDFQKGDIAEGYSVSREKKESFPLTVTSAQKNPTAFYLCASSMGPYEQYFGPGTRLTVT.

The rearrangement uses TRBV27 and TRBJ2-2; 7 nucleotides align to TRBD1. Germline-derived CDR1 and CDR2 are MNHEY and SMNVEV (reference sequence). The ends lost 0 bases at V and 1 base at J; junction bases unmatched: 5. This CDR3 comprises 17 residues. CDR3 DNA sequence: TGTGCCAGCAGTTTATCCCCAGGGACAGTGAACACCGGGGAGCTGTTTTTT. Its protein is CASSLSPGTVNTGELFF.